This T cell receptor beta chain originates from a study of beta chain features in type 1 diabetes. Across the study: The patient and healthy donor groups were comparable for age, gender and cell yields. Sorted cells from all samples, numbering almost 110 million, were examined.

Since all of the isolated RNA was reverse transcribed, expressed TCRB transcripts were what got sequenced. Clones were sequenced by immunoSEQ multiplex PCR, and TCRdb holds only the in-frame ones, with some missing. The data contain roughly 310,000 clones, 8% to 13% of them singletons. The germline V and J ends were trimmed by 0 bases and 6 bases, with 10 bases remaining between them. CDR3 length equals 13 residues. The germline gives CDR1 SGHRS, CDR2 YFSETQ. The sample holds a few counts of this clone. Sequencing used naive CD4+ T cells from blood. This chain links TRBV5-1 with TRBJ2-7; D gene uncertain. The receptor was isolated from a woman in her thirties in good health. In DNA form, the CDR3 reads TGCGCCAGCAGCTTGGGGGCAGCCGTCGAGCAGTACTTC. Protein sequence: CASSLGAAVEQYF.